A selection of T cell receptor beta chains follows, all from one sample in a study of T cells after yellow fever vaccination. Each CDR3 protein gets one entry after TCRdb re-called the 5' RACE reads with MiXCR. Of approximately 300,000 distinct CDR3 sequences listed, around 6.8% were seen once; the top ten hold about 18%. Source: PBMCs, taken around 45 days after the first yellow fever vaccination. The source is a man aged 18-30 years who received the YFV17D yellow fever vaccine. Both conserved end residues are part of each CDR3. D genes are given only for firm matches. Clone sizes are given selectively: once, few, many, or a class where the clone is expanded.

len: 15; v_gene: TRBV11-2; d_gene: .; abundance: .; j_gene: TRBJ1-3; CDR3aa: CASSFLSDSGNTIYF; CDR3nt: TGTGCCAGCAGCTTCTTGTCAGACTCTGGAAACACCATATATTTT
len: 15; v_gene: TRBV4-3; d_gene: TRBD1; abundance: few; j_gene: TRBJ2-4; CDR3aa: CASSQEGTVTNIQYF; CDR3nt: TGCGCCAGCAGCCAAGAGGGGACAGTCACAAACATTCAGTACTTC
len: 14; v_gene: TRBV10-3; d_gene: TRBD1; abundance: many; j_gene: TRBJ2-3; CDR3aa: CAISEDRASNTQYF; CDR3nt: TGTGCCATCAGTGAGGACAGGGCATCGAATACGCAGTATTTT
len: 14; v_gene: TRBV27; d_gene: .; abundance: .; j_gene: TRBJ2-6; CDR3aa: CASRAKGLANVLTF; CDR3nt: TGTGCCAGCAGAGCGAAGGGGTTGGCCAACGTCCTGACTTTC
len: 15; v_gene: TRBV5-1; d_gene: .; abundance: .; j_gene: TRBJ1-5; CDR3aa: CASSLGPEPNQPQHF; CDR3nt: TGCGCCAGCAGCTTGGGTCCGGAACCAAATCAGCCCCAGCATTTT
len: 14; v_gene: TRBV12-3/TRBV12-4; d_gene: .; abundance: few; j_gene: TRBJ2-7; CDR3aa: CASSLEGFTNEQYF; CDR3nt: TGTGCCAGCAGTTTAGAAGGGTTTACGAACGAGCAGTACTTC
len: 15; v_gene: TRBV18; d_gene: .; abundance: .; j_gene: TRBJ1-1; CDR3aa: CASSPPSTRDTEAFF; CDR3nt: TGTGCCAGCTCACCACCATCTACGAGGGACACTGAAGCTTTCTTT
len: 14; v_gene: TRBV7-2; d_gene: .; abundance: many; j_gene: TRBJ1-6; CDR3aa: CASSRSSYNSPLHF; CDR3nt: TGTGCCAGCAGCCGGAGCTCCTATAATTCACCCCTCCACTTT
len: 15; v_gene: TRBV5-1; d_gene: .; abundance: .; j_gene: TRBJ2-7; CDR3aa: CASRQSGTARTGQYF; CDR3nt: TGCGCCAGCAGGCAGAGCGGGACAGCGAGAACTGGGCAGTACTTC
len: 15; v_gene: TRBV7-3; d_gene: TRBD2; abundance: many; j_gene: TRBJ2-1; CDR3aa: CASSQTSGGADEQFF; CDR3nt: TGTGCCAGCAGCCAAACTAGCGGGGGGGCTGATGAGCAGTTCTTC
len: 14; v_gene: TRBV29-1; d_gene: TRBD1; abundance: few; j_gene: TRBJ1-1; CDR3aa: CSVQRQGSGTEAFF; CDR3nt: TGCAGCGTCCAGAGACAGGGGTCAGGCACTGAAGCTTTCTTT
len: 14; v_gene: TRBV9; d_gene: .; abundance: few; j_gene: TRBJ2-5; CDR3aa: CASSVGGAVGTQYF; CDR3nt: TGTGCCAGCAGCGTAGGGGGGGCAGTTGGGACCCAGTACTTC
len: 15; v_gene: TRBV5-1; d_gene: TRBD2; abundance: few; j_gene: TRBJ2-1; CDR3aa: CASSLERGVYNEQFF; CDR3nt: TGCGCCAGCAGCTTGGAGCGGGGGGTCTACAATGAGCAGTTCTTC
len: 15; v_gene: TRBV20-1; d_gene: TRBD1; abundance: many; j_gene: TRBJ1-2; CDR3aa: CSARDSAQGNYGYTF; CDR3nt: TGCAGTGCTAGAGATTCGGCACAGGGGAACTATGGCTACACCTTC
len: 15; v_gene: TRBV5-4; d_gene: .; abundance: few; j_gene: TRBJ2-3; CDR3aa: CASSLVTGAGDTQYF; CDR3nt: TGTGCCAGCAGCTTGGTTACGGGCGCGGGGGATACGCAGTATTTT
len: 15; v_gene: TRBV12-3/TRBV12-4; d_gene: .; abundance: .; j_gene: TRBJ2-7; CDR3aa: CASRSQGGGTYEQYF; CDR3nt: TGTGCCAGCAGGTCACAGGGAGGGGGCACCTACGAGCAGTACTTC
len: 19; v_gene: TRBV27; d_gene: .; abundance: .; j_gene: TRBJ2-1; CDR3aa: CASRTSFGLELVSYNEQFF; CDR3nt: TGTGCCAGCAGGACCTCCTTCGGCCTTGAGTTGGTATCCTACAATGAGCAGTTCTTC
len: 16; v_gene: TRBV19; d_gene: TRBD1; abundance: .; j_gene: TRBJ1-2; CDR3aa: CASSIRVGGGIYGYTF; CDR3nt: TGTGCCAGTAGTATAAGGGTTGGAGGGGGCATCTATGGCTACACCTTC
len: 15; v_gene: TRBV7-2; d_gene: .; abundance: few; j_gene: TRBJ2-7; CDR3aa: CASSPQGFAGYEQYF; CDR3nt: TGTGCCAGCAGCCCTCAGGGATTCGCAGGGTACGAGCAGTACTTC
len: 14; v_gene: TRBV7-2; d_gene: .; abundance: many; j_gene: TRBJ2-2; CDR3aa: CASSFVYLAGELFF; CDR3nt: TGTGCCAGCAGCTTTGTGTATTTGGCCGGGGAGCTGTTTTTT
len: 16; v_gene: TRBV4-2; d_gene: TRBD2; abundance: many; j_gene: TRBJ2-3; CDR3aa: CASSQEPAGGTDTQYF; CDR3nt: TGTGCCAGCAGCCAAGAACCAGCGGGGGGAACCGATACGCAGTATTTT
len: 16; v_gene: TRBV5-1; d_gene: .; abundance: few; j_gene: TRBJ1-1; CDR3aa: CASSLRFGQGNGEAFF; CDR3nt: TGCGCCAGCAGCTTGAGGTTCGGGCAGGGCAACGGAGAAGCTTTCTTT
len: 15; v_gene: TRBV5-1; d_gene: .; abundance: few; j_gene: TRBJ1-4; CDR3aa: CASSLGGTPNEKLFF; CDR3nt: TGCGCCAGCAGCCTTGGGGGGACACCAAATGAAAAACTGTTTTTT